Below, 22 T cell receptor beta chains from the same sample are listed, as sequenced in a study of T-cell reconstitution after alpha-beta-depleted transplantation in children. Researchers prepared the TCRbeta library using unique molecular identifiers, the study reports. Each CDR3 protein gets one entry after TCRdb re-called the PCR reads with MiXCR. The table shows roughly 300,000 distinct CDR3 sequences, with 9.9% occurring only once. The starting material was PBMCs from the stem cell graft donor, obtained from the stem cell graft. These receptors originate from a human donor who donated a stem cell graft to a child with SCID.

The chain couples TRBV12-3 or TRBV12-4 to TRBJ2-3, with TRBD2 matching over 12 bases. There are 16 residues in the CDR3. V lost 4 bases and J lost 1; bases outside the gene matches: 3. CDR3 DNA: TGTGCCAGCAGTTCACCTAGCGGGGGGGGCACAGATACGCAGTATTTT. This sequence encodes CASSSPSGGGTDTQYF.

The rearrangement joins TRBV12-3 or TRBV12-4 to TRBJ1-5; weak D call: TRBD1 (5 bases). The CDR3 contains 14 residues. The V gene lost 7 bases and the J gene lost 7 bases, with 17 bases spanning the gap. The CDR3 coding sequence is TGTGCCAGCATGCTAGGGGCAGCTTACCAGCCCCAGCATTTT. Its protein is CASMLGAAYQPQHF.

This clonotype was detected a few times. The V gene is TRBV27, the J gene TRBJ2-7, with D perhaps TRBD2 (6 bases). The V gene lost 8 bases and the J gene lost 5 bases, with 16 bases spanning the gap. From germline, CDR1 is MNHEY and CDR2 SMNVEV (reference sequence). The CDR3 totals 13 residues. The CDR3 coding sequence is TGTGCCAGCGGGAAGCGGGTCAAAGACGAGCAGTACTTC. Encoded protein: CASGKRVKDEQYF.

This clonotype occurred a few times. The chain is built from TRBV5-1 and TRBJ2-2; 7 nucleotides match TRBD1. The CDR3 is made up of 18 amino acids. Germline-derived CDR1 and CDR2 are SGHRS and YFSETQ. V dropped 0 bases and J dropped 0; count of bases not matched to a gene: 8. CDR3 coding DNA: TGCGCCAGCAGCTTGGGTTACTTGACAGGGTCGAACACCGGGGAGCTGTTTTTT. Protein: CASSLGYLTGSNTGELFF.

The chain is built from TRBV19 and TRBJ2-1, with 7 bases matching TRBD2. V dropped 3 bases and J dropped 2; count of bases not matched to a gene: 4. This CDR3 contains 15 residues. CDR1 and CDR2 (germline): LNHDA, SQIVND (reference sequence). CDR3 residues: CASSMGRVAYNEQFF. The DNA of the CDR3 is TGTGCCAGTAGTATGGGGAGGGTGGCCTACAATGAGCAGTTCTTC.

About this clonotype itself: This could be a read error, since a much larger clone is one nucleotide away. The V call is TRBV10-3, the J call TRBJ2-2; tentative D call: TRBD1 (6 bases). Germline V gene lookup returns CDR1 ENHRY and CDR2 SYGVKD. This CDR3 has 14 residues. The CDR3 sequence: CAISGQANTVELFF. CDR3 bases: TGTGCCATCAGTGGACAGGCCAACACCGTGGAGCTGTTTTTT.

This clonotype has a handful of counts. The chain recombines TRBV5-5 with TRBJ1-1, with TRBD1 matching 7 bases. Germline-derived CDR1 and CDR2 are SGHKS and YYEKEE (reference sequence). The CDR3 spans 14 residues. J lost 0 bases, V lost 2 bases, and 1 base had no gene match. CDR3 bases: TGTGCCAGCAGCTTCGACAGGGTGAACACTGAAGCTTTCTTT. This translates into CASSFDRVNTEAFF.

This clonotype came up many times. V and J are TRBV4-1 and TRBJ1-1, with D perhaps matching TRBD1 (5 bases). The V gene's germline CDR1 is MGHRA and CDR2 YSYEKL. V was pared by 1 base and J by 5 bases, with 23 bases between. The CDR3 runs 18 residues. The CDR3 nucleotides are TGCGCCAGCAGCCAAGTTTCGGGGACTAACTTCAGGGAGACTGAAGCTTTCTTT. This encodes CASSQVSGTNFRETEAFF.

This clonotype was picked up a small number of times. The chain is built from TRBV20-1 and TRBJ1-1, with a possible D match to TRBD1 (6 bases). CDR3 length: 13 amino acids. V was trimmed by 3 bases and J by 5 bases, leaving 13 bases between them. Germline loops: CDR1 DFQATT, CDR2 SNEGSKA (reference sequence). In DNA form, the CDR3 reads TGCAGTGCTAGCAGGGGAGAGAAGACTGAAGCTTTCTTT. Residues: CSASRGEKTEAFF.

The table lists this clonotype with a few counts. The J gene is TRBJ1-2, the V gene TRBV15, with TRBD1 matching over 10 bases. The germline gives CDR1 LNHNV, CDR2 YYDKDF (reference sequence). The CDR3 spans 16 residues. V shed 4 bases and J 6 bases; nucleotides not matched to a gene: 11. CDR3 sequence reads: CATSTTGTGAFDGYTF. CDR3 nucleotide sequence: TGTGCCACCAGCACCACCGGGACAGGGGCTTTCGATGGCTACACCTTC.

There are many counts of this clonotype. The J gene is TRBJ2-1, the V gene TRBV9; D is possibly TRBD2 (7 bases). Germline V gene sequence: CDR1 SGDLS, CDR2 YYNGEE. The CDR3 spans 16 residues. The ends were cut back, 0 bases at V and 8 bases at J, with 18 bases in the middle. CDR3 sequence (DNA): TGTGCCAGCAGCGTAGCTAGGGGGGGGGCCGCGTATGAGCAGTTCTTC. Protein sequence: CASSVARGGAAYEQFF.

This clonotype was seen a few times. The chain couples TRBV5-1 to TRBJ1-1, with 9 bases matching TRBD1. V lost 1 base to trimming and J lost 0 bases; unmatched junction nucleotides: 13. This CDR3 is 19 amino acids long. Germline-derived CDR1 and CDR2 are SGHRS and YFSETQ. CDR3 in amino acids: CASSLLTRDRVLVNTEAFF. The CDR3 nucleotides read TGCGCCAGCAGCTTGCTCACAAGGGACAGGGTATTAGTGAACACTGAAGCTTTCTTT.

The chain employs TRBV5-5 and TRBJ2-1; tentative D call: TRBD1 (6 bases). The V end lost 4 bases, the J end lost 9 bases, and 20 bases lay between the germline ends. Germline V gene lookup returns CDR1 SGHKS and CDR2 YYEKEE (reference sequence). The CDR3 covers 15 residues. CDR3 amino acids: CASSLKPTGYAEQFF. CDR3 sequence (DNA): TGTGCCAGCAGCCTCAAGCCTACAGGGTACGCTGAGCAGTTCTTC.

The chain uses TRBV7-9 and TRBJ1-4; no definite D call. V dropped 11 bases and J dropped 4 bases, with 20 bases sitting between them. The CDR3 covers 15 residues. CDR1 SEHNR and CDR2 FQNEAQ come from the germline V gene (reference sequence). The chain's CDR3 is CAGNLDFQRNEKLFF. As DNA, the CDR3 is TGTGCCGGAAATCTCGACTTTCAGCGTAATGAAAAACTGTTTTTT. The whole variable domain, remainder taken from reference TRBV7-9 and TRBJ1-4, is DTGVSQNPRHKITKRGQNVTFRCDPISEHNRLYWYRQTLGQGPEFLTYFQNEAQLEKSRLLSDRFSAERPKGSFSTLEIQRTEQGDSAMYLCAGNLDFQRNEKLFFGSGTQLSVL.

The table lists this clonotype with a few counts. V is TRBV7-3 and J is TRBJ2-3; a possible D gene is TRBD1 (6 bases). Germline values: CDR1 SGHTA, CDR2 FQGTGA. The CDR3 covers 13 residues. The V and J ends lost 5 bases and 6 bases respectively, with 12 bases between them. The CDR3 loop is CASSPATGDTQYF. The CDR3, as DNA: TGTGCCAGCAGCCCAGCAACAGGGGATACGCAGTATTTT.

The chain carries TRBV27 and TRBJ2-2; TRBD1 matches 7 bases. Trimming took 2 bases from V and 5 from J; bases not matched to a gene: 8. Per the germline V gene, CDR1 is MNHEY and CDR2 is SMNVEV (reference sequence). CDR3 length: 16 amino acids. The CDR3 region has the DNA TGTGCCAGCAGTTTAGGGACAGCCCAACGAACCGGGGAGCTGTTTTTT. This sequence encodes CASSLGTAQRTGELFF.

V gene TRBV6-2 or TRBV6-3 combines with J gene TRBJ1-1; no definite D call. The germline V and J ends were trimmed by 2 bases and 1 base, with 11 bases remaining between them. Germline CDR1 is MNHEY and CDR2 is SVGEGT. The CDR3 is 15 residues long. The CDR3 loop reads CASSYIGSRNTEAFF. The CDR3 DNA reads TGTGCCAGCAGTTACATAGGGTCGAGGAACACTGAAGCTTTCTTT.

This clonotype was picked up many times. V usage is TRBV15 and J usage is TRBJ2-2; D may be TRBD1 (5 bases). V was shortened by 1 base and J by 1 base, with 7 bases between the two germline ends. Germline V gene sequence: CDR1 LNHNV, CDR2 YYDKDF (reference sequence). CDR3 length: 15 residues. For the CDR3, the DNA is TGTGCCACCAGCAGAGTCCAGGGGAACACCGGGGAGCTGTTTTTT. It yields the protein CATSRVQGNTGELFF.

Turning to this clonotype: Given a much more abundant clone one base away, this may be a read error. This rearrangement joins TRBV10-3 to TRBJ2-2, with D hard to call. V lost 1 base and J 13 bases, leaving 16 bases between the germline ends. This CDR3 contains 14 residues. CDR1 ENHRY and CDR2 SYGVKD come from the germline V gene. The CDR3 coding sequence is TGTGCCATCAGTGAGTTGGCCAGGTGGCAAAGGCTGTTTTTT. This encodes CAISELARWQRLFF.

This clonotype was counted only a few times. V gene TRBV13 combines with J gene TRBJ1-1, with D possibly TRBD1 on 5 matching bases. V lost 5 bases, J lost 6 bases, and 13 bases lay in between. The germline gives CDR1 PRHDT, CDR2 FYEKMQ (reference sequence). The CDR3 length is 13 residues. CDR3 DNA sequence: TGTGCCAGCAGCGGCGGGGCCAAAGCTGAAGCTTTCTTT. Translating gives CASSGGAKAEAFF.

This clonotype turned up a few times. This chain uses TRBV12-3 or TRBV12-4 with TRBJ2-1; the match to TRBD2 covers 9 bases. V shed 6 bases, J shed 7 bases, and the junction held 10 bases outside the gene matches. The CDR3 runs 15 residues. The CDR3 loop is CASSEDSSGRNEQFF. The CDR3 region has the DNA TGTGCCAGCAGCGAGGATAGTAGCGGGAGAAATGAGCAGTTCTTC.

With respect to this clonotype: At one of its ends the junction is not consistent with the germline gene, which may arise from a read error. The rearrangement links TRBV5-1 to TRBJ2-3; 8 bases map to TRBD1. The J call may be in error: the DNA end matches TRBJ1-5 better. Germline V gene sequence: CDR1 SGHRS, CDR2 YFSETQ. The CDR3 length is 16 residues. CDR3 protein: CASILARAGGTDTQHF. The CDR3 bases are TGCGCCAGCATCTTGGCTCGGGCAGGGGGCACAGATACGCAGCATTTT.